This TCR beta chain was sequenced during a study of blood T cell repertoires in COVID-19 (dated by TCRdb to the early 2020s). Looking at the study overall: Samples covering the acute and convalescent phases of COVID-19 were provided by collaborators in the United States, Italy and Spain. Where available, HLA class I and class II types were taken from metadata supplied by the sample provider and were not determined by assay-based typing. The repertoires were released in a freely available public database meant as a resource for research on the immune response to SARS-CoV-2. The dataset comprised deeply sampled blood TCRbeta repertoires from subjects exposed to, actively infected with, or recovered from COVID-19. The sample metadata nearly always contained a de-identified subject ID, COVID-19 status, age in years and sex. The samples were drawn from the first 160 participants of the ongoing ImmuneRACE study and from roughly 1,300 subjects provided by 6 global collaborators. The material from the prospective study consisted of cDNA or gDNA derived from T cells, B-cell-depleted T cells, or PBMCs. Overall study outcomes, separate from this receptor: Clinical and demographic metadata were provided uncurated, with the amount varying by source and participant.

Spanning cysteine to phenylalanine, the CDR3 consists of 14 amino acids. The CDR3 DNA has 42 bases and is translated from base 1. Taken from the germline V gene, the CDR1 and CDR2 loops are SQVTM and ANQGSEA. V ends up 7 bases short and J 3 bases short, with an unmatched junction base count of 9. TCRbeta CDR3 regions were amplified from genomic DNA by means of the immunoSEQ Assay, a bias-controlled multiplex PCR. In the paper's pipeline: Nucleated cell counts per sample were estimated from amplification of reference gene primers within the assay. To quantify the absolute abundance of each unique TCRbeta CDR3 rearrangement, sequence reads were collapsed and filtered. For each sample, productive Simpson clonality was calculated as the square root of Simpson's diversity index across productive rearrangements. TCRdb stores this immuneACCESS table with in-frame sequences only. Part of the clones is absent; in the studies checked, under half of the shortfall reflects unresolved V genes, and no reason is known for the rest. Clone size and the V and J calls come from that table; the DNA yielded D and trimming. This sample comprises under 300,000 clones, more than 70% of them detected only once. 0.99% of the sample is taken by the ten largest.

As regards this clone: Its antigen target is currently unknown. The input lacks base qualities; no much larger clone sits a single base away.

A second Seattle source provided samples from volunteer blood donors who had recovered from COVID-19. Collaborating institutions collected whole blood in K2EDTA tubes following their own protocols. For TCRbeta analysis, collaborators shipped samples as frozen whole blood, isolated PBMCs, or DNA extracted from either of those sample types. Sequencing was performed on peripheral blood. This clonotype was sampled from a woman in her forties who had recovered from COVID-19. Rearrangement joined TRBV29-1 to TRBJ2-3, with TRBD1 identical over 8 junction bases. The DNA is TGCAGCGGCATACGGACAGGGCGGACAGATACGCAGTATTTT. It is translated as CSGIRTGRTDTQYF.